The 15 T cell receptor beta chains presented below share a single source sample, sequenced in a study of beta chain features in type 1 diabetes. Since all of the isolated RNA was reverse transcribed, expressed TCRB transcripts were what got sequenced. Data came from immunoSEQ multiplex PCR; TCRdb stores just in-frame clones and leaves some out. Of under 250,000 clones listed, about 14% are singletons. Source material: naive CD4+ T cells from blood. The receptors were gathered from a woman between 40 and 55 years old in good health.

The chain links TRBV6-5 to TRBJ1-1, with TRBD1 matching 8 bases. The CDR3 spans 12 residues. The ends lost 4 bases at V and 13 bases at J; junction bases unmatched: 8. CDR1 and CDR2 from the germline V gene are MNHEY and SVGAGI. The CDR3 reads CASSSMDRVLFF. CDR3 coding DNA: TGTGCCAGCAGTTCCATGGACAGGGTTCTTTTCTTT.

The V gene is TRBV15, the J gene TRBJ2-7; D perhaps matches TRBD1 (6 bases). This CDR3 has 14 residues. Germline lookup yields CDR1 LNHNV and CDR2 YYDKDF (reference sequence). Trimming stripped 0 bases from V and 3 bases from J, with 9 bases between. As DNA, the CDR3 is TGTGCCACCAGCAGAGATCAACAGGGCTACGAGCAGTACTTC. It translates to CATSRDQQGYEQYF.

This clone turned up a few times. The DNA of the CDR3 is TGTGCCAGCAGCCAGGAGACAGGGTGGATTGACACCATATATTTT. Translation gives CASSQETGWIDTIYF. V usage is TRBV6-5 and J usage is TRBJ1-3; 7 bases agree with TRBD1. V shed 6 bases and J 8 bases; nucleotides not matched to a gene: 13. Germline loops: CDR1 MNHEY, CDR2 SVGAGI. The CDR3 has 15 amino acids.

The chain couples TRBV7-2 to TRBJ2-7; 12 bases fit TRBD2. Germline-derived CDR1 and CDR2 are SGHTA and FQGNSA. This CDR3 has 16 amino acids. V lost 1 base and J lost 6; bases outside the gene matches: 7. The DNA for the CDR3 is TGTGCCAGCAGCTTAGGACTAGCGGGGGCCCAGGTCGAGCAGTACTTC. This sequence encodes CASSLGLAGAQVEQYF.

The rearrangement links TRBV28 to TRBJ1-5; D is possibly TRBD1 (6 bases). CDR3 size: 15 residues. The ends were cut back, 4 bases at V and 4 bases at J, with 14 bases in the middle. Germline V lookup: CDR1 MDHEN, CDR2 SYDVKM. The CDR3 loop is CASSSPGQTNQPQHF. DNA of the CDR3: TGTGCCAGCAGTTCCCCCGGACAGACTAATCAGCCCCAGCATTTT.

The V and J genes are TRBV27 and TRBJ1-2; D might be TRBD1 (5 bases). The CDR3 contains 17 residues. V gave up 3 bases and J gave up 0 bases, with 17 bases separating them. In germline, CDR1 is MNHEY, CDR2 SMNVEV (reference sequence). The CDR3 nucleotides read TGTGCCAGCAGTTTTTCTGGAAGGCCCAGGGCTAACTATGGCTACACCTTC. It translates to CASSFSGRPRANYGYTF.

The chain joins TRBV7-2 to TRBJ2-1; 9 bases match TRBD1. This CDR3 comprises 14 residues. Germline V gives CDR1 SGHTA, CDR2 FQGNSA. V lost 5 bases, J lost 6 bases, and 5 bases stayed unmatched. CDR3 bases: TGTGCCAGCAGCCCGGACAGGGGACTCAATGAGCAGTTCTTC. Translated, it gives CASSPDRGLNEQFF.

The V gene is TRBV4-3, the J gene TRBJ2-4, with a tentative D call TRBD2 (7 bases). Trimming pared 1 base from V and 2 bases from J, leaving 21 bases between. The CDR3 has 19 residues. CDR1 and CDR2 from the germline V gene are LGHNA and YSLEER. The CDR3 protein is CASSQGPPRGAVPKNIQYF. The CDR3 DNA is TGCGCCAGCAGCCAAGGACCTCCTCGGGGGGCCGTACCCAAAAACATTCAGTACTTC.

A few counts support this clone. The CDR3 DNA reads TGTGCCAGCAGCCCTAACAAGGGGGGAAACACCATATATTTT. It translates to CASSPNKGGNTIYF. This chain links TRBV7-2 with TRBJ1-3; TRBD1 is a possible D gene (5 bases). V lost 5 bases, J lost 4 bases, and 12 bases lay in between. Germline V gene sequence: CDR1 SGHTA, CDR2 FQGNSA. This CDR3 contains 14 residues.

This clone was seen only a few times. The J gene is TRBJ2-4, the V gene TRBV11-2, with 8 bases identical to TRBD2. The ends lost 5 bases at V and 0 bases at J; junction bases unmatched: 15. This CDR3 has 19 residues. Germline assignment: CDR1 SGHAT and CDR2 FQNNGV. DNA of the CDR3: TGTGCCAGCAGCCCGGGGGGGGGACCCTCTCTTCTAGCCAAAAACATTCAGTACTTC. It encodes CASSPGGGPSLLAKNIQYF.

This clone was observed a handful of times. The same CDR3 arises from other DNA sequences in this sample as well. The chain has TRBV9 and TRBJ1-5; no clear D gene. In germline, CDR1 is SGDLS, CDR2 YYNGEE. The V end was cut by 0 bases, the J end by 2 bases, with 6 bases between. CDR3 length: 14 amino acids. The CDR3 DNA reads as TGTGCCAGCAGCGTAGGGGGAGGCAATCAGCCCCAGCATTTT. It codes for CASSVGGGNQPQHF.

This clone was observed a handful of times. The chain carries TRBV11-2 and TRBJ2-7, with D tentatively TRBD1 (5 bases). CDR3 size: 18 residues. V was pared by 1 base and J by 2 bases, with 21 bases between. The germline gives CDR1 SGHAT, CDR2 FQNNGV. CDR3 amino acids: CASSLVKGPADKAYEQYF. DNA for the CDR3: TGTGCCAGCAGCTTAGTGAAGGGGCCCGCTGACAAGGCCTACGAGCAGTACTTC. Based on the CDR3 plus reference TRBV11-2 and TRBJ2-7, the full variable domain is EAGVAQSPRYKIIEKRQSVAFWCNPISGHATLYWYQQILGQGPKLLIQFQNNGVVDDSQLPKDRFSAERLKGVDSTLKIQPAKLEDSAVYLCASSLVKGPADKAYEQYFGPGTRLTVT.

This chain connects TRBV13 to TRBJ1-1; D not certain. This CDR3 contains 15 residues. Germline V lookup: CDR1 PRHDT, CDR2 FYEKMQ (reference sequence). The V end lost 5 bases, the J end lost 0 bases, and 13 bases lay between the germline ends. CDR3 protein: CASSPAPGMNTEAFF. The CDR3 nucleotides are TGTGCCAGCAGCCCAGCACCGGGAATGAACACTGAAGCTTTCTTT.

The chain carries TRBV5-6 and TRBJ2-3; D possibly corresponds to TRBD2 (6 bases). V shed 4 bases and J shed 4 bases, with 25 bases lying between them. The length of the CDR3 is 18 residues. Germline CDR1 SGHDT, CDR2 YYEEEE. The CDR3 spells CASSPTGYGSGGPDTQYF. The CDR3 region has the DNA TGTGCCAGCAGCCCAACGGGGTACGGGTCCGGGGGTCCAGATACGCAGTATTTT.

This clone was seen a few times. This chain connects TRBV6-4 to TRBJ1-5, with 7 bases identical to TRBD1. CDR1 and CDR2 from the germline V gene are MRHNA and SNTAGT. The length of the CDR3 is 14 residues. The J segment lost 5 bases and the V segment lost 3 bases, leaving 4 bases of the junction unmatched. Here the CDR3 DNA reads TGTGCCAGCAGTGAGACAGGGTTCCATCAGCCCCAGCATTTT. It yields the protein CASSETGFHQPQHF.